These T cell receptor beta chains were read from a single sample in a study of shared clonotypes between healthy human individuals. The repertoire was sequenced with immunoSEQ multiplex PCR; TCRdb's copy has only in-frame clones and lacks some. The data show approximately 2.5 million clones, over 85% seen once. Sequences were obtained from naive CD4+ T cells sorted from blood. The receptors shown here come from a man between 18 and 35 years old in good health. Each CDR3 is given with its conserved first and last residue. A D gene is named only where the DNA matches it firmly. Clone size is shown for a subset of rows, as once, few, many or a class of expanded clone.

d_call,j_call,clone_size,v_call,cdr3_nt,cdr3_aa
NA,TRBJ1-6,few,TRBV30,TGTGCCTGGAGTACAGGGAGCTCCTATAATTCACCCCTCCACTTT,CAWSTGSSYNSPLHF
NA,TRBJ2-2,NA,TRBV14,TGTGCCAGCAGCCAGAACACCGGGGAGCTGTTTTTT,CASSQNTGELFF
NA,TRBJ2-7,NA,TRBV6-1,TGTGCCAGCAGTGACCAGAGACGGGGATACGAGCAGTACTTC,CASSDQRRGYEQYF
NA,TRBJ1-6,few,TRBV25-1,TGTGCCAGCAGTGAATTTTATAGGGACGCCCTCCACTTT,CASSEFYRDALHF
TRBD1,TRBJ2-3,once,TRBV10-3,TGTGCCATCAGTGAGTCGATAGGGGGCCCTAGCACAGATACGCAGTATTTT,CAISESIGGPSTDTQYF
TRBD1,TRBJ1-5,NA,TRBV5-1,TGCGCCAGCAGCTTGGGCGGGACAGCGGAGGGTCAGCCCCAGCATTTT,CASSLGGTAEGQPQHF
TRBD2,TRBJ2-1,NA,TRBV7-2,TGTGCCAGCAGCTTCCGGCTAGCGGGGGGGAATGAGCAGTTCTTC,CASSFRLAGGNEQFF
NA,TRBJ2-3,NA,TRBV9,TGTGCCAGCAGCGTAGACCCCGTCACGGATACGCAGTATTTT,CASSVDPVTDTQYF
TRBD1,TRBJ1-5,once,TRBV5-5,TGTGCCAGCAGCCCCCGGACAGGGTCTCAGCCCCAGCATTTT,CASSPRTGSQPQHF
NA,TRBJ1-5,NA,TRBV6-6,TGTGCCAGCACGCCAGGGCAACAGCCCCAGCATTTT,CASTPGQQPQHF
TRBD2,TRBJ2-3,NA,TRBV5-1,TGCGCCAGCAGCTTGCCTAGCGGGGGGGCAGATACGCAGTATTTT,CASSLPSGGADTQYF
TRBD1,TRBJ1-5,NA,TRBV6-1,TGTGCCAGCAGTGAAGGAGGAGGGGGCGCGGCACAGCCCCAGCATTTT,CASSEGGGGAAQPQHF
NA,TRBJ1-1,NA,TRBV6-6,TGTGCCAGCACCCCCCGTGGGTTGGGGTCAGGTGAAGCTTTCTTT,CASTPRGLGSGEAFF
NA,TRBJ2-7,NA,TRBV28,TGTGCCAGCAGTTTTGATTGGTCTTCTAGCTCCTACGAGCAGTACTTC,CASSFDWSSSSYEQYF
TRBD1,TRBJ2-3,once,TRBV4-1,TGCGCCAGCAGCCTGACAGGGGTTAGCACAGATACGCAGTATTTT,CASSLTGVSTDTQYF
NA,TRBJ1-1,NA,TRBV5-1,TGCGCCAGCAGCCTGAGAAACAGGGAGATGAACACTGAAGCTTTCTTT,CASSLRNREMNTEAFF
NA,TRBJ2-1,NA,TRBV7-9,TGTGCCAGCAGCTTAGGGGCTGGCAATGAGCAGTTCTTC,CASSLGAGNEQFF
TRBD1,TRBJ1-5,NA,TRBV30,TGTGCCTGCGAGACAGGGAATAGCAATCAGCCCCAGCATTTT,CACETGNSNQPQHF
NA,TRBJ2-4,NA,TRBV30,TGTGCCTGGGGCGGGGTTAACATTCAGTACTTC,CAWGGVNIQYF
NA,TRBJ2-3,NA,TRBV15,TGTGCCACCAGCAGACCCCGGTCTTCAACAGATACGCAGTATTTT,CATSRPRSSTDTQYF
TRBD1,TRBJ2-5,NA,TRBV2,TGTGCCAGCAATAGGGGGACAGGGGGAAAAGAGACCCAGTACTTC,CASNRGTGGKETQYF
NA,TRBJ1-1,NA,TRBV18,TGTGCCAGCTCACCCCCGCCGGTGAACACTGAAGCTTTCTTT,CASSPPPVNTEAFF
TRBD2,TRBJ2-7,NA,TRBV6-5,TGTGCCAGCAGTTACTCACGCGGGAGCTCCTACGAGCAGTACTTC,CASSYSRGSSYEQYF
TRBD1,TRBJ1-4,NA,TRBV6-5,TGTGCCACAACAAGAGGACAGGGGCTTTCTGAAAAACTGTTTTTT,CATTRGQGLSEKLFF
NA,TRBJ2-1,NA,TRBV27,TGTGCCAGCAGTTTTACGGGGACCTTAGGATATGAGCAGTTCTTC,CASSFTGTLGYEQFF
NA,TRBJ2-7,NA,TRBV6-1,TGTGCCAGCAGTTCGGATATACCGGAGCAGTACTTC,CASSSDIPEQYF
NA,TRBJ1-1,NA,TRBV6-5,TGTGCCAGCAGTTACGGGGAATTGAACACTGAAGCTTTCTTT,CASSYGELNTEAFF
TRBD1,TRBJ1-3,NA,TRBV14,TGTGCCAGCAGCCCAGGGACAGCTGGAAACACCATATATTTT,CASSPGTAGNTIYF
NA,TRBJ1-4,once,TRBV2,TGTGCCAGCAGTGAACTTCAGGGATTGGAAAAACTGTTTTTT,CASSELQGLEKLFF
NA,TRBJ2-1,NA,TRBV9,TGTGCCAGCAGCGTAGATTCCAGGGACAATGAGCAGTTCTTC,CASSVDSRDNEQFF
NA,TRBJ2-6,NA,TRBV28,TGTGCCAGCAGTTTGGGGGGGCCTGGGGCCAACGTCCTGACTTTC,CASSLGGPGANVLTF
NA,TRBJ1-3,once,TRBV5-1,TGCGCCAGCAGCTTGGACGGATTCGGGGGAAACACCATATATTTT,CASSLDGFGGNTIYF
TRBD2,TRBJ2-5,NA,TRBV5-1,TGCGCCAGCAGCTTGGAGCCTAGCGGGAGGGTCGAGACCCAGTACTTC,CASSLEPSGRVETQYF
NA,TRBJ2-2,once,TRBV10-3,TGTGCCATCACCCCCTCTGGCGGGAAGCTCGGGGAGCTGTTTTTT,CAITPSGGKLGELFF
TRBD1,TRBJ1-1,NA,TRBV7-9,TGTGCCAGCAGCCAACAGGGGGCTTTGAACACTGAAGCTTTCTTT,CASSQQGALNTEAFF
NA,TRBJ2-7,NA,TRBV19,TGTGCCACCACCGACCCCCCGAAGCAGTACTTC,CATTDPPKQYF
TRBD2,TRBJ2-3,NA,TRBV19,TGTGCCACCTCGGAAGCGGGGGGCACAGATACGCAGTATTTT,CATSEAGGTDTQYF
TRBD1,TRBJ1-6,NA,TRBV19,TGTGCCAGTAGTGTGACAGGGGGCTATAATTCACCCCTCCACTTT,CASSVTGGYNSPLHF
TRBD1,TRBJ1-4,NA,TRBV5-4,TGTGCCAGCAGCCGTGGACAGGTCGAGGGCAATGAAAAACTGTTTTTT,CASSRGQVEGNEKLFF
TRBD1,TRBJ1-1,NA,TRBV28,TGTGCCAGCAGCCTCATGACAGGGTCTTTCCAAGCTTTCTTT,CASSLMTGSFQAFF
NA,TRBJ2-5,NA,TRBV28,TGTGCCAGCAGTTTGGACCAAGAGACCCAGTACTTC,CASSLDQETQYF
TRBD2,TRBJ2-1,once,TRBV5-6,TGTGCCAGCACGCTAGCGGGTCGTACATACAATGAGCAGTTCTTC,CASTLAGRTYNEQFF
TRBD2,TRBJ2-7,NA,TRBV5-1,TGCGCCAGCAGCTTGGACCCAGCGGGAGGGACCTACGAGCAGTACTTC,CASSLDPAGGTYEQYF
TRBD1,TRBJ2-7,NA,TRBV6-1,TGTGCCATCAGTGATGGCAGGGGGCTGACCTACGAGCAGTACTTC,CAISDGRGLTYEQYF
TRBD1,TRBJ2-7,once,TRBV19,TGTGCCAGTAGTTCACAGGGGGCCGTGGGCCCTGAGCAGTACTTC,CASSSQGAVGPEQYF
NA,TRBJ2-3,NA,TRBV14,TGTGCCAGCAGTCACCTAGGGGCGGGACCCACAGATACGCAGTATTTT,CASSHLGAGPTDTQYF
NA,TRBJ1-6,NA,TRBV19,TGTGCCAGTACCCAAGACAGTAACTATAATTCACCCCTCCACTTT,CASTQDSNYNSPLHF
TRBD1,TRBJ1-5,once,TRBV7-9,TGTGCCAGCAGCTTAGGAGTGGGGGGACAGGGGGACCAGCCCCAGCATTTT,CASSLGVGGQGDQPQHF
NA,TRBJ1-6,NA,TRBV5-1,TGCGCCAGCGGCCCAGCTAATTCACCCCTCCACTTT,CASGPANSPLHF